One and the same sample provided the 22 T cell receptor beta chains below, sequenced in a study of TIL therapy for anti-PD-1-resistant metastatic lung cancer. The libraries were made with immunoSEQ v3. The protocol was immunoSEQ multiplex PCR, while the TCRdb copy is restricted to in-frame clones and leaves out a portion. The sample includes tens of thousands of clones, 60% to 85% of them seen just once. Time point meaning: pre-treatment sample, taken before nivolumab and TIL therapy. Tumor tissue came from excised metastases, mostly pleural nodules or supraclavicular lymph nodes. Sample: tumor tissue, taken at baseline. All receptors derive from a person aged 25 to 85 with non-small cell lung cancer.

The genes are TRBV4-3 and TRBJ2-1; 7 bases are a match to TRBD2. J gave up 7 bases and V 5 bases, and 17 bases lay outside the gene matches. CDR3 length equals 17 residues. Germline V lookup: CDR1 LGHNA, CDR2 YSLEER. CDR3 nucleotide sequence: TGCGCCAGCAGCATTCGACTAGCAGGAGTAATACAGAATGAGCAGTTCTTC. This translates into CASSIRLAGVIQNEQFF.

The rearrangement joins TRBV27 to TRBJ1-5; 12 nucleotides align to TRBD1. J was trimmed by 6 bases and V by 5 bases; bases with no gene match: 8. CDR1 MNHEY and CDR2 SMNVEV come from the germline V gene (reference sequence). The length of the CDR3 is 16 residues. CDR3 residues: CASSHRGTGGGQPQHF. The CDR3 bases are TGTGCCAGCAGTCACCGGGGGACAGGGGGCGGTCAGCCCCAGCATTTT.

The CDR3 reads CASSLLGVYSHTEAFF. In DNA, the CDR3 is TGTGCCAGCAGTTTATTGGGGGTTTATAGCCACACTGAAGCTTTCTTT. The V and J genes are TRBV27 and TRBJ1-1, with D possibly matching TRBD1 (5 bases). The germline V and J ends were trimmed by 1 base and 3 bases, with 15 bases remaining between them. This CDR3 contains 16 residues. CDR1 and CDR2 (germline): MNHEY, SMNVEV (reference sequence).

The V call is TRBV14, the J call TRBJ2-1, with a weak D call TRBD1 (6 bases). The CDR3 extends over 13 amino acids. From germline, CDR1 is SGHDN and CDR2 FVKESK. V dropped 0 bases and J dropped 14 bases, with 14 bases sitting between them. The CDR3 is CASSQDHVTGEFF. CDR3 nucleotides: TGTGCCAGCAGCCAAGATCACGTGACAGGAGAGTTCTTC.

V is TRBV29-1 and J is TRBJ2-2, with D unresolved. Germline V gene lookup returns CDR1 SQVTM and CDR2 ANQGSEA. V dropped 4 bases and J dropped 4 bases, with 4 bases sitting between them. CDR3 length: 11 amino acids. CDR3 region: CSVALTGELFF. The CDR3 nucleotides are TGCAGCGTTGCCCTCACCGGGGAGCTGTTTTTT.

Worth noting for this clone: Other DNA sequences within the sample encode an identical CDR3. This rearrangement joins TRBV5-1 to TRBJ2-5; D might be TRBD1 (5 bases). The CDR3 length is 14 residues. V lost 0 bases and J 1 base, leaving 7 bases between the germline ends. CDR1 SGHRS and CDR2 YFSETQ come from the germline V gene. CDR3 amino acids: CASSLAGAQETQYF. The DNA for the CDR3 is TGCGCCAGCAGCTTGGCTGGGGCCCAAGAGACCCAGTACTTC. Looking up the rest from reference TRBV5-1 and TRBJ2-5 gives the full variable domain: KAGVTQTPRYLIKTRGQQVTLSCSPISGHRSVSWYQQTPGQGLQFLFEYFSETQRNKGNFPGRFSGRQFSNSRSEMNVSTLELGDSALYLCASSLAGAQETQYFGPGTRLLVL.

V is TRBV4-1 and J is TRBJ2-1, with D possibly matching TRBD2 (6 bases). The ends were cut back, 4 bases at V and 14 bases at J, with 18 bases in the middle. The CDR3 extends over 13 amino acids. CDR1 MGHRA and CDR2 YSYEKL come from the germline V gene. The CDR3 DNA follows: TGCGCCAGCAGCCTCAACGACGGGAGAGGGGAGTTCTTC. It translates to CASSLNDGRGEFF.

The chain combines TRBV30 with TRBJ2-3; 13 nucleotides match TRBD2. J lost 5 bases, V lost 0 bases, and 2 bases had no gene match. CDR1 GTSNPN and CDR2 SVGIG come from the germline V gene (reference sequence). This CDR3 region has 15 residues. The CDR3, as DNA: TGTGCCTGGAGTGTACTAGCGGGAGGGAAAGATACGCAGTATTTT. It codes for CAWSVLAGGKDTQYF.

In its sample, this clone is medium-sized. CDR3 residues: CASSLFPTGNYEQYF. CDR3 DNA: TGTGCCAGCAGTTTATTCCCGACAGGTAACTACGAGCAGTACTTC. V usage is TRBV27 and J usage is TRBJ2-7; a weak D match, TRBD1 (6 bases). CDR3 size: 15 residues. V was shortened by 1 base and J by 3 bases, with 13 bases between the two germline ends. Germline V CDR1 and CDR2: MNHEY, SMNVEV (reference sequence).

The V gene is TRBV7-2, the J gene TRBJ2-5; TRBD1 matches 12 bases. The CDR3 is 15 amino acids. The V gene's germline CDR1 is SGHTA and CDR2 FQGNSA. Trimming removed 1 base from V and 5 bases from J; junction bases left unmatched: 2. The CDR3: CASSLVGTGGETQYF. The CDR3 DNA follows: TGTGCCAGCAGCTTAGTCGGGACAGGGGGCGAGACCCAGTACTTC.

J is TRBJ1-5 and V is TRBV28; D might be TRBD1 (5 bases). The length of the CDR3 is 16 residues. Germline V gene lookup returns CDR1 MDHEN and CDR2 SYDVKM. V was trimmed by 3 bases and J by 6 bases, leaving 18 bases between them. CDR3 protein: CASSFPGEGFSQPQHF. The CDR3 DNA is TGTGCCAGCAGTTTTCCGGGAGAGGGGTTTAGTCAGCCCCAGCATTTT.

The chain uses TRBV19 and TRBJ1-2; D is possibly TRBD1 (6 bases). The V gene lost 6 bases and the J gene lost 2 bases, with 16 bases spanning the gap. Germline CDR1 reads LNHDA; CDR2 reads SQIVND (reference sequence). This CDR3 spans 15 amino acids. Here the CDR3 DNA reads TGTGCCAGTAGAGTAACAGGGAAAAGGAACTATGGCTACACCTTC. Protein: CASRVTGKRNYGYTF.

The rearrangement uses TRBV27 and TRBJ2-7, with D possibly being TRBD2 (7 bases). CDR1 MNHEY and CDR2 SMNVEV come from the germline V gene (reference sequence). The V and J ends lost 2 bases and 4 bases respectively, with 15 bases between them. The CDR3 covers 15 residues. The CDR3 protein is CASSLKGGAGYEQYF. The CDR3 nucleotides are TGTGCCAGCAGTTTAAAGGGGGGGGCGGGTTACGAGCAGTACTTC.

The gene calls are TRBV5-1 and TRBJ1-2; no clear D gene. The CDR3 is 14 residues long. Germline loops: CDR1 SGHRS, CDR2 YFSETQ. Trimming took off 4 bases at V and 8 bases at J, with 18 bases between the two ends. CDR3 in amino acids: CASSPRTETKGYTF. The CDR3 DNA is TGCGCCAGCAGCCCCAGGACGGAGACCAAGGGCTACACCTTC.

J is TRBJ1-2 and V is TRBV9; no clear D gene. Germline V gives CDR1 SGDLS, CDR2 YYNGEE. Trimming removed 0 bases at V and 0 bases at J, with 3 bases between. The length of the CDR3 is 13 residues. The CDR3 sequence is CASSVAANYGYTF. The CDR3, as DNA: TGTGCCAGCAGCGTAGCAGCTAACTATGGCTACACCTTC.

The CDR3 is CASSFEGGELFF. CDR3 sequence (DNA): TGCGCCAGCAGCTTTGAGGGCGGGGAGCTGTTTTTT. The chain recombines TRBV5-1 with TRBJ2-2, with a weak D call TRBD2 (5 bases). This CDR3 comprises 12 residues. With 2 bases removed from V and 7 bases from J, the gap between germline ends came to 6 bases. Looked up from germline, CDR1 is SGHRS and CDR2 is YFSETQ.

The V call is TRBV7-9, the J call TRBJ1-5; 8 bases agree with TRBD1. The CDR3 spans 16 residues. Trimming took 4 bases from V and 2 from J; bases not matched to a gene: 7. Germline V CDR1 and CDR2: SEHNR, FQNEAQ (reference sequence). Here the CDR3 DNA reads TGTGCCAGCAGCTCCGGGACAGGAGTCCGCAATCAGCCCCAGCATTTT. As protein: CASSSGTGVRNQPQHF.

The chain joins TRBV5-4 to TRBJ2-2; 8 nucleotides align to TRBD2. The length of the CDR3 is 15 residues. The germline V gene has CDR1 SGHNT and CDR2 YYREEE (reference sequence). Trimming at V came to 7 bases and at J to 4 bases, leaving 9 bases not matched to a gene. The CDR3 nucleotides are TGTGCCAGCTCCGGGACTAGAACGACCACCGGGGAGCTGTTTTTT. This encodes CASSGTRTTTGELFF.

With regard to this clone: Other DNA sequences within the sample encode an identical CDR3. V usage is TRBV19 and J usage is TRBJ1-5; D remains unclear. In germline, CDR1 is LNHDA, CDR2 SQIVND (reference sequence). V lost 2 bases and J 1 base, leaving 3 bases between the germline ends. CDR3 length: 13 amino acids. CDR3 coding DNA: TGTGCCAGTAGTATAACCAGCAATCAGCCCCAGCATTTT. This codes for CASSITSNQPQHF.

This clone showed up just a few times. This chain links TRBV30 with TRBJ1-1, with unresolved D. The CDR3 consists of 15 residues. Germline CDR1 reads GTSNPN; CDR2 reads SVGIG (reference sequence). Trimming stripped 4 bases from V and 1 base from J, with 16 bases between. CDR3 protein: CAWTQKGRANTEAFF. CDR3 in DNA: TGTGCCTGGACCCAAAAGGGAAGGGCGAACACTGAAGCTTTCTTT.

The chain couples TRBV21-1 to TRBJ2-5; the DNA was not used to check the table's D call, TRBD2. TRBV21-1 is termed a pseudogene. The CDR3 is 16 amino acids. The chain's CDR3 is CASSSRSGEVRETQYF. The CDR3 nucleotides are TGTGCCAGCAGCTCTCGGTCGGGGGAGGTTCGAGAGACCCAGTACTTC.

J is TRBJ1-5 and V is TRBV7-9; no definite D call. Germline V CDR1 and CDR2: SEHNR, FQNEAQ (reference sequence). V was trimmed by 0 bases and J by 1 base, leaving 10 bases between them. The CDR3 is 16 amino acids. Here the CDR3 DNA reads TGTGCCAGCAGCTTAGCGGTGGGGTTGAGCAATCAGCCCCAGCATTTT. The encoded protein is CASSLAVGLSNQPQHF.